This T cell receptor (beta chain) was captured in a study of blood T cells in healthy people across ages. This clonotype has only a few counts. Then a second PCR, running about 6 to 12 cycles, was carried out with a sample-barcoded 5' primer and a J-beta primer mix. Each CDR3 protein gets one entry after TCRdb re-called the 5' RACE reads with MiXCR. The sample shows approximately 800,000 distinct CDR3 sequences, 20% to 30% of them seen only once. Germline CDR1 is MDHEN and CDR2 is SYDVKM. V lost 5 bases and J lost 3, with 19 bases in between. The CDR3 covers 16 residues. These same records also appear under a second study, on T cells of mothers and their children. As that report states: Each child contributed about 3 million TCR beta CDR3 reads, while each mother contributed over 8.5 million. With unrelated pairs as the comparison, related mother-child pairs had a slightly higher overlap that was not significant.

The sequence was collected from a boy aged 5-17 years in good health. The V gene is TRBV28, the J gene TRBJ1-2; D may be TRBD1 (5 bases). Specimen: blood. The CDR3 is CASSPLERGGDYGYTF. The CDR3 DNA sequence: TGTGCCAGCAGTCCCCTGGAAAGGGGCGGGGACTATGGCTACACCTTC.